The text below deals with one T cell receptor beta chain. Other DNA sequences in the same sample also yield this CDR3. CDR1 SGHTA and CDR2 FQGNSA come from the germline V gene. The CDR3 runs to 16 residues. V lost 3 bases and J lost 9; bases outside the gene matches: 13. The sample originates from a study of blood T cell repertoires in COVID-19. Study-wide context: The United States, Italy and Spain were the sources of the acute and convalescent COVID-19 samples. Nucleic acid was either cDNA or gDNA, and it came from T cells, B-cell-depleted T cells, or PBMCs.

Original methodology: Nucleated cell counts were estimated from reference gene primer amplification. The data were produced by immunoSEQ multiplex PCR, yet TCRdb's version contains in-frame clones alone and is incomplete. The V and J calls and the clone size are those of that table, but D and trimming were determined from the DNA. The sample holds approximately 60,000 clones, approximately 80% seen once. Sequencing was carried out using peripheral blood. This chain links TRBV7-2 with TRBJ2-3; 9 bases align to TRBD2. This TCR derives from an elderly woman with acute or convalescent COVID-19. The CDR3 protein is CASSLELAGLTRTQYF. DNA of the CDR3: TGTGCCAGCAGCTTGGAACTAGCGGGTCTAACCCGCACGCAGTATTTT.